This T cell receptor beta chain came from a study of PD-L1 blockade in urothelial cancer. About the study: Patients' prior chemotherapy regimens numbered 0 to 3. At 3 weeks (second dose) and 6 weeks after starting treatment, blood was analyzed.

The number of samples from each patient was between 1 and 8, taken pretreatment and on-treatment. Study results and caveats: Durable benefit was linked to greater 3-week expansion of tumor-associated blood clones.

The table lists this clone with a count of one. Its antigen remains unidentified. TCRdb's copy holds only in-frame clones and misses some; the assay was immunoSEQ multiplex PCR. Found here are fewer than 45,000 clones, 83% of them singletons; the top ten hold approximately 15%. The CDR3 loop spans 15 amino acids. Germline-derived CDR1 and CDR2 are SEHNR and FQNEAQ (reference sequence). J lost 5 bases, V lost 3 bases, and 6 bases had no gene match. This rearrangement joins TRBV7-9 to TRBJ2-5, with TRBD2 matching 10 bases. The TCR sequence derives from a man in his sixties with urothelial cancer. The input for sequencing was PBMCs, taken around atezolizumab (anti-PD-L1) treatment. CDR3 bases: TGTGCCAGCAGCTTTGCTAGCGGGGGTTCGGAGACCCAGTACTTC. Translated, it gives CASSFASGGSETQYF.